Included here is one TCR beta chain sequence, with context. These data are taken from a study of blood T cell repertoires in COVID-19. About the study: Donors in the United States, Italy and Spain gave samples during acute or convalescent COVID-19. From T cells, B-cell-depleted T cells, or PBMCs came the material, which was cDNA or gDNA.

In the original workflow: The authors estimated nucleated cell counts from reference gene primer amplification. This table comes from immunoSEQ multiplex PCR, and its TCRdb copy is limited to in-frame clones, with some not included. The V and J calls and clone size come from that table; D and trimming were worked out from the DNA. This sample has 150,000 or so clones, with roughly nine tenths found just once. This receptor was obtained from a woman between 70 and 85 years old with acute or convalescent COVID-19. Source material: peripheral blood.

The DNA for the CDR3 is TGTGCCAGCAGTGAAGACGTTTTGAGAAACACTGAAGCTTTCTTT. Translating gives CASSEDVLRNTEAFF. The chain recombines TRBV6-1 with TRBJ1-1; D is unclear. Germline CDR1 reads MNHNS; CDR2 reads SASEGT. V shed 1 base and J shed 2 bases, with 11 bases lying between them. This CDR3 has 15 residues.